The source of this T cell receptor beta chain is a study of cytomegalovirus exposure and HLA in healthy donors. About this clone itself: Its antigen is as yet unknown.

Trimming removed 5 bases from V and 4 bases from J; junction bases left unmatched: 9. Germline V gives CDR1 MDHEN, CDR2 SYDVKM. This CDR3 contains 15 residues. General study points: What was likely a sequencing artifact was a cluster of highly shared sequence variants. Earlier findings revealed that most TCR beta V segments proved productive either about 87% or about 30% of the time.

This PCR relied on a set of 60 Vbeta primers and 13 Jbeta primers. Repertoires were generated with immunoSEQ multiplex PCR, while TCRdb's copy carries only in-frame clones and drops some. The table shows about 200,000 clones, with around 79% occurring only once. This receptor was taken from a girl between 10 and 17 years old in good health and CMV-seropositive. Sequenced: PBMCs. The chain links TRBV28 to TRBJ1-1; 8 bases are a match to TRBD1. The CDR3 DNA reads TGTGCCAGCAGTGCGACAGGGACAGGACCCACTGAAGCTTTCTTT. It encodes CASSATGTGPTEAFF.